In its sample, the clone carrying this TCR beta chain was seen a few times. V was cut by 5 bases and J by 3 bases, with 17 bases left in between. The CDR3 contains 15 residues. Germline-derived CDR1 and CDR2 are SEHNR and FQNEAQ (reference sequence). In the original workflow: Scientists estimated how many nucleated cells there were by amplifying reference gene primers. Generated by immunoSEQ multiplex PCR, the TCRdb table keeps only in-frame clones and is missing some. Clone size and V and J calls were adopted from that table, with D and trimming inferred from the DNA. The sample lists around 130,000 clones, around four fifths occurring once. The data originate from a study of blood T cell repertoires in COVID-19. Study as a whole: Acute and convalescent COVID-19 samples came from the United States, Italy and Spain. The cDNA or gDNA used as material had been derived from T cells, B-cell-depleted T cells, or PBMCs.

The sequencing input was peripheral blood. The rearrangement joins TRBV7-9 to TRBJ2-7, with D maybe TRBD1 (6 bases). The sequence was obtained from a human donor in a cohort sampled during active COVID-19. The CDR3 sequence is CASSHRTARGYEQYF. In nucleotides, the CDR3 is TGTGCCAGCAGCCACCGGACGGCCAGGGGCTACGAGCAGTACTTC.